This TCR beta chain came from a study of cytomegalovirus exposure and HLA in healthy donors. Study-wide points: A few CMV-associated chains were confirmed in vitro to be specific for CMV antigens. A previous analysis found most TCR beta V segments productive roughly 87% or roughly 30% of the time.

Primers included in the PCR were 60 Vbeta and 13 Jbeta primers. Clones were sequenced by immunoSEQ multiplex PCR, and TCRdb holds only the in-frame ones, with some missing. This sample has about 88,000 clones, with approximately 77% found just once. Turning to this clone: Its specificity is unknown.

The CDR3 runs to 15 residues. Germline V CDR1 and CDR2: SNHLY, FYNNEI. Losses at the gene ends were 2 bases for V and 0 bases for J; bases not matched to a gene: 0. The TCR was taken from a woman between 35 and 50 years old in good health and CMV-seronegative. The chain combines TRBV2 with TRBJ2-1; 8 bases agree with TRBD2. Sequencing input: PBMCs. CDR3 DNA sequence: TGTGCCAGCAGTGAAAGCGGGGGCTCCTACAATGAGCAGTTCTTC. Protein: CASSESGGSYNEQFF.